This TCR beta chain is drawn from a study of shared clonotypes between healthy human individuals. Libraries were prepared by immunoSEQ multiplex PCR; TCRdb keeps only in-frame clonotypes and omits some of them. The sample holds a few hundred thousand clones, 95% seen once. About this clone itself: Other nucleotide sequences from this sample produce the same CDR3.

CDR1 is SGHAT and CDR2 is FQNNGV in the germline V gene. The length of the CDR3 is 14 residues. Between the trimmed V and J ends, which lost 4 bases and 4 bases, there was a span of 14 bases. Selected positively for CCR7 and CD45RO-negative, naive CD8 cells excluded terminally differentiated effector memory CD45RA+ cells. The chain has TRBV11-2 and TRBJ2-7; D tentatively fits TRBD1 or TRBD2 (7 bases each). This receptor was taken from a woman aged 25 to 39 in good health. The sequenced material came from naive CD8+ T cells sorted from blood. CDR3 bases: TGTGCCAGCAGCTGGGGCCAGGGGGGGTACGAGCAGTACTTC. It specifies CASSWGQGGYEQYF.